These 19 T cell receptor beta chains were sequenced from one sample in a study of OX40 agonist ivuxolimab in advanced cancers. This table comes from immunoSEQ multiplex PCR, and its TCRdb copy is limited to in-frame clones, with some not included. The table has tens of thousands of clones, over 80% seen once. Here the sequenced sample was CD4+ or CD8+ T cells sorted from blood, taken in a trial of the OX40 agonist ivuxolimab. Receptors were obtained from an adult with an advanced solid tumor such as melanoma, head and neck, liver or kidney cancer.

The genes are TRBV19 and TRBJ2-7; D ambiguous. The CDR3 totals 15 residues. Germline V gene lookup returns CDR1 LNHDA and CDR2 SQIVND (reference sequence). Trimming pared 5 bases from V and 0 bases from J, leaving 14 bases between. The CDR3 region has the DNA TGTGCCAGTAGTCCAACGGCAGCCTCCTCCTACGAGCAGTACTTC. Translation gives CASSPTAASSYEQYF.

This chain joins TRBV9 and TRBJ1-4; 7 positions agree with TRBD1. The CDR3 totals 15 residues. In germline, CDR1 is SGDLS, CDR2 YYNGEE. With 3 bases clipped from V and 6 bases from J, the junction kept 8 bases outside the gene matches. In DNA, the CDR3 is TGTGCCAGCAGCGGATCAGGGGGAGGTCATGAAAAACTGTTTTTT. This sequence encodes CASSGSGGGHEKLFF.

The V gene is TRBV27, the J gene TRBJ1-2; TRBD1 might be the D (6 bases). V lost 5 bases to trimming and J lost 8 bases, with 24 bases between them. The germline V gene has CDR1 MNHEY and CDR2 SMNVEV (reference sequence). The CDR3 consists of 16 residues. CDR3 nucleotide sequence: TGTGCCAGCAGTCCGGTACCACAGGGTTTTGACAGGGGCTACACCTTC. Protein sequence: CASSPVPQGFDRGYTF.

The CDR3 here is CASSLDSGSSYEQFF. DNA for the CDR3: TGCGCCAGCAGCCTAGATAGCGGGAGTAGCTATGAGCAGTTCTTC. The gene calls are TRBV4-1 and TRBJ2-1; 9 bases line up with TRBD2. The germline gives CDR1 MGHRA, CDR2 YSYEKL. After removal of 4 bases from V and 8 bases from J, the junction contained 9 bases not matched to a gene. The CDR3 spans 15 residues.

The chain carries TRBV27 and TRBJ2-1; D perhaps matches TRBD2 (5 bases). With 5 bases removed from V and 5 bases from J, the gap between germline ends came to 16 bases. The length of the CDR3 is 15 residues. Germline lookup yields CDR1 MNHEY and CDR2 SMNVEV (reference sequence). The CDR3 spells CASSTGLGPHNEQFF. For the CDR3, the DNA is TGTGCCAGCAGTACGGGATTAGGCCCACACAATGAGCAGTTCTTC.

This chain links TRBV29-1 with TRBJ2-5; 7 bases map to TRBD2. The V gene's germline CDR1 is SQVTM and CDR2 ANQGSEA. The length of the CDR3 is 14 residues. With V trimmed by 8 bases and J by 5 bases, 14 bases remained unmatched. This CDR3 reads CSIRGGSLYETQYF. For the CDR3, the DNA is TGCAGCATTAGGGGAGGGAGCCTGTACGAGACCCAGTACTTC.

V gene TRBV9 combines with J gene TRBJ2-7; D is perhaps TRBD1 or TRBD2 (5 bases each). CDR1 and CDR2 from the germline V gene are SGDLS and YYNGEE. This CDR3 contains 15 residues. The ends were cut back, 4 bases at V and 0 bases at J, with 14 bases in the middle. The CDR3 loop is CASSLTWDVSYEQYF. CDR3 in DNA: TGTGCCAGCAGCCTTACTTGGGACGTCTCCTACGAGCAGTACTTC.

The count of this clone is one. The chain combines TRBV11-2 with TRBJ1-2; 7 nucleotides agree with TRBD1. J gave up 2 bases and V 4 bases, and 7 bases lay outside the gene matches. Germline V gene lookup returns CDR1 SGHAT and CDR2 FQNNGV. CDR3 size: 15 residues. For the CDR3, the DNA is TGTGCCAGCAGCTCTTCGACAGGGAAGAACTATGGCTACACCTTC. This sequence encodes CASSSSTGKNYGYTF. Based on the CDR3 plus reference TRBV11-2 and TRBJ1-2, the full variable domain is EAGVAQSPRYKIIEKRQSVAFWCNPISGHATLYWYQQILGQGPKLLIQFQNNGVVDDSQLPKDRFSAERLKGVDSTLKIQPAKLEDSAVYLCASSSSTGKNYGYTFGSGTRLTVV.

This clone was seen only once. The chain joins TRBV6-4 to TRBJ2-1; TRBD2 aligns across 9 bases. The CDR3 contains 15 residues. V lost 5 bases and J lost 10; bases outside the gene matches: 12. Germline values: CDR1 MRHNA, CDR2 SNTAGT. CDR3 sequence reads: CASSPRASGTEEQFF. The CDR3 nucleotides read TGTGCCAGCAGTCCTCGGGCTAGCGGGACGGAAGAGCAGTTCTTC.

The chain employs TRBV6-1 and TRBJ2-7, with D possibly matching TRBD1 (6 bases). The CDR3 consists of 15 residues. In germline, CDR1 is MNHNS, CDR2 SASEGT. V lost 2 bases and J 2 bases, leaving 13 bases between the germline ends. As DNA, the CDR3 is TGTGCCAGCAGTGAATTGGACGGACAGACCTACGAGCAGTACTTC. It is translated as CASSELDGQTYEQYF.

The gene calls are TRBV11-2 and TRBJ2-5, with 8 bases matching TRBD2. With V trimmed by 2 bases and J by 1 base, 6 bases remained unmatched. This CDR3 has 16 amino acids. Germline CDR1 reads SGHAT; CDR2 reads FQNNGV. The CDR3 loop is CASSLIQRERQETQYF. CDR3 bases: TGTGCCAGCAGCTTAATCCAGCGGGAGCGCCAAGAGACCCAGTACTTC. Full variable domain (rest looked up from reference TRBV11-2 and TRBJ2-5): EAGVAQSPRYKIIEKRQSVAFWCNPISGHATLYWYQQILGQGPKLLIQFQNNGVVDDSQLPKDRFSAERLKGVDSTLKIQPAKLEDSAVYLCASSLIQRERQETQYFGPGTRLLVL.

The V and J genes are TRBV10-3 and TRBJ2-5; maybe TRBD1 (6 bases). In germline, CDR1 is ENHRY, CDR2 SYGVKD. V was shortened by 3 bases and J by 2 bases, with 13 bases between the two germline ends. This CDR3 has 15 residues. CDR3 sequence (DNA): TGTGCCATCAGTGACCGGGACACAGGACAAGAGACCCAGTACTTC. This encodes CAISDRDTGQETQYF.

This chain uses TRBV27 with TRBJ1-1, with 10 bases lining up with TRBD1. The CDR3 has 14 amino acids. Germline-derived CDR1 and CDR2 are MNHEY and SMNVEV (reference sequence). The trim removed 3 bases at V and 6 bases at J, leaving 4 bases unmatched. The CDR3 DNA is TGTGCCAGCAGTTTCCCGGGGACAGGGGCTGAAGCTTTCTTT. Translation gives CASSFPGTGAEAFF.

For the CDR3, the DNA is TGTGCCAGCAGTTTTACCGGGACAGGGTCCTACGAGCAGTACTTC. Its protein product is CASSFTGTGSYEQYF. This sequence joins TRBV7-9 and TRBJ2-7, with 9 bases aligning to TRBD1. CDR3 length: 15 residues. The V segment lost 6 bases and the J segment 1 base; nucleotides outside the gene matches: 7. The germline gives CDR1 SEHNR, CDR2 FQNEAQ (reference sequence).

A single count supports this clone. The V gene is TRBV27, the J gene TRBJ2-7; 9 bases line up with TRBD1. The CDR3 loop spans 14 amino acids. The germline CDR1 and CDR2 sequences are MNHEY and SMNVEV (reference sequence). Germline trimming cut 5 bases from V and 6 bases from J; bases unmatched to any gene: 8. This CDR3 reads CASSPGTGMVEQYF. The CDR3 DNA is TGTGCCAGCAGTCCCGGGACAGGGATGGTCGAGCAGTACTTC.

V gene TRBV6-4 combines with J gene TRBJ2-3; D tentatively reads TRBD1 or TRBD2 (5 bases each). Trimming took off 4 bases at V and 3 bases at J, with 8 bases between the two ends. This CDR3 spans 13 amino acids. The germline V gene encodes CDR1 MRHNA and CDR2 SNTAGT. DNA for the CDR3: TGTGCCAGCAGTGTCAGGGAGACAGATACGCAGTATTTT. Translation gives CASSVRETDTQYF.

CDR3 residues: CASSSPSMEQYF. CDR3 coding DNA: TGTGCCAGCAGTTCGCCCTCTATGGAGCAGTACTTC. The V gene is TRBV27, the J gene TRBJ2-7; D is ambiguous. CDR3 size: 12 residues. Germline V CDR1 and CDR2: MNHEY, SMNVEV (reference sequence). V lost 4 bases, J lost 7 bases, and 11 bases lay in between.

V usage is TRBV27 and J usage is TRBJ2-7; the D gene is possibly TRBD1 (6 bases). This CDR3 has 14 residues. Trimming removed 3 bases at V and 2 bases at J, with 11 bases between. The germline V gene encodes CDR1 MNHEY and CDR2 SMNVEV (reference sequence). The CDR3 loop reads CASSFVQGTYEQYF. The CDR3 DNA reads TGTGCCAGCAGTTTCGTTCAGGGGACCTACGAGCAGTACTTC.

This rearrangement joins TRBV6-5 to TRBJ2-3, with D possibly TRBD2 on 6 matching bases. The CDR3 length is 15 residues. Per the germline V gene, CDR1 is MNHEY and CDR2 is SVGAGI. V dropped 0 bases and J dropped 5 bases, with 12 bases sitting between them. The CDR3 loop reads CASSYSGRGGDTQYF. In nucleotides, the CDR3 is TGTGCCAGCAGTTACTCGGGGCGGGGCGGAGATACGCAGTATTTT.